This T cell receptor (beta chain) was profiled in a study of blood T cell repertoires in COVID-19. Study background: COVID-19 samples, acute and convalescent, were from the United States, Italy and Spain. PBMCs, B-cell-depleted T cells, or T cells were the source of the cDNA or gDNA that made up the material.

Original data processing: Quantification of nucleated cells was approximated via reference gene primer amplification. Measured with immunoSEQ multiplex PCR; TCRdb has only the in-frame clones, and not every one. The V and J calls and the clone size are those of that table, but D and trimming were determined from the DNA. The repertoire holds hundreds of thousands of clones, with 86% as singletons. In germline, CDR1 is LNHDA, CDR2 SQIVND (reference sequence). The V gene end was trimmed by 6 bases and the J gene end by 5 bases; junction bases not matched to a gene: 10. CDR3 length: 15 residues. The genes are TRBV19 and TRBJ1-1, with 9 positions matching TRBD1. The sample was peripheral blood. The sequence was obtained from a woman aged 30 to 39 with active or convalescent COVID-19. The CDR3 here is CASRDGQGRWTEAFF. CDR3 in DNA: TGTGCCAGTAGGGACGGACAGGGGCGGTGGACTGAAGCTTTCTTT.